The next 31 T cell receptor beta chains were all read from a single sample in a study of blood T cells in healthy people across ages. A sample-barcoded 5' primer and a J-beta primer mix were used in a second PCR of about 7 to 12 cycles. TCRdb reprocessed the 5' RACE reads with MiXCR, giving one entry per CDR3 protein. The sample carries more than 1 million distinct CDR3 sequences, more than 40% recorded once. The sequenced sample consisted of blood. The receptors were gathered from an older woman in good health.

The V call is TRBV7-2, the J call TRBJ2-3; 13 bases agree with TRBD2. V lost 5 bases and J lost 4; bases outside the gene matches: 9. Germline CDR1 SGHTA, CDR2 FQGNSA. The CDR3 loop spans 17 amino acids. The CDR3 sequence is CASSTRGLAGDADTQYF. In DNA form, the CDR3 reads TGTGCCAGCAGCACTCGCGGACTAGCGGGAGACGCAGATACGCAGTATTTT.

The V gene is TRBV10-3, the J gene TRBJ1-2; no clear D gene. V lost 5 bases and J 6 bases, leaving 19 bases between the germline ends. The germline V gene encodes CDR1 ENHRY and CDR2 SYGVKD. The CDR3 contains 15 residues. CDR3 coding DNA: TGTGCCATCAGTAATCAACAAGAGGGTAGGAATGGCTACACCTTC. Its protein product is CAISNQQEGRNGYTF.

This clonotype was detected only a few times. This chain links TRBV18 with TRBJ2-1; weak D call: TRBD2 (5 bases). Germline V gene data show CDR1 as KGHSH and CDR2 as LQKENI. V was pared by 3 bases and J by 7 bases, with 13 bases between. This CDR3 has 14 amino acids. In DNA, the CDR3 is TGTGCCAGCTCACCCGCCTTCGGACTGAATGAGCAGTTCTTC. This gives the protein CASSPAFGLNEQFF.

The rearrangement links TRBV2 to TRBJ2-5; tentatively, D is TRBD1 (6 bases). The CDR3 spans 14 residues. CDR1 is SNHLY, CDR2 FYNNEI, per germline. V was shortened by 3 bases and J by 5 bases, with 13 bases between the two germline ends. CDR3 sequence: CASSEDSLEETQYF. Here the CDR3 DNA reads TGTGCCAGCAGTGAGGACAGTTTGGAGGAGACCCAGTACTTC.

The V gene is TRBV18, the J gene TRBJ2-4, with D unclear. Gene TRBJ2-7 matches the end of the DNA better, so the J call may be wrong. The CDR3 is 13 residues long. The germline gives CDR1 KGHSH, CDR2 LQKENI. CDR3 amino acids: CASSPPFVDEQYF. CDR3 DNA: TGTGCCAGCTCACCACCATTTGTTGACGAGCAGTACTTC.

The chain carries TRBV5-4 and TRBJ2-1, with TRBD2 as a possible D gene (6 bases). Trimming pared 4 bases from V and 3 bases from J, leaving 17 bases between. The CDR3 runs 16 residues. Germline CDR1 and CDR2: SGHNT and YYREEE (reference sequence). Here the CDR3 reads CASSPGGTVNYNEQFF. The DNA for the CDR3 is TGTGCCAGCAGCCCCGGCGGGACGGTGAACTACAATGAGCAGTTCTTC.

The rearrangement links TRBV20-1 to TRBJ2-3; D gene unclear. The CDR3 has 12 amino acids. Looked up from germline, CDR1 is DFQATT and CDR2 is SNEGSKA (reference sequence). V was trimmed by 5 bases and J by 6 bases, leaving 12 bases between them. The CDR3 region has the DNA TGCAGTGCTTCAACCCTTAGGGATACGCAGTATTTT. Translation: CSASTLRDTQYF.

This clonotype occurred a few times. The CDR3 here is CSVVLGQFIDEQYF. Written as DNA, the CDR3 is TGCAGCGTTGTCCTAGGGCAGTTCATCGACGAGCAGTACTTC. The chain carries TRBV29-1 and TRBJ2-7; D unclear. Trimming stripped 4 bases from V and 5 bases from J, with 18 bases between. The germline V gene has CDR1 SQVTM and CDR2 ANQGSEA. This CDR3 has 14 amino acids.

This clonotype has just a few counts. The chain recombines TRBV9 with TRBJ2-1; TRBD2 aligns across 13 bases. CDR1 is SGDLS, CDR2 YYNGEE, per germline. The CDR3 has 18 amino acids. V shed 2 bases and J 8 bases; nucleotides not matched to a gene: 13. The CDR3 region is CASSVGPGLAGSGDEQFF. The DNA for the CDR3 is TGTGCCAGCAGCGTGGGACCGGGACTAGCGGGATCCGGTGATGAGCAGTTCTTC.

This clonotype was detected only once. This chain links TRBV29-1 with TRBJ2-1, with a possible D match to TRBD2 (6 bases). Looked up from germline, CDR1 is SQVTM and CDR2 is ANQGSEA. CDR3 length: 14 amino acids. V was shortened by 3 bases and J by 4 bases, with 13 bases between the two germline ends. DNA of the CDR3: TGCAGCGTTGATCGACTAGTGAATTACAATGAGCAGTTCTTC. It encodes CSVDRLVNYNEQFF.

This clonotype was detected a few times. This sequence joins TRBV5-1 and TRBJ1-1, with 11 nucleotides matching TRBD1. Germline V gives CDR1 SGHRS, CDR2 YFSETQ. CDR3 size: 15 residues. V was pared by 0 bases and J by 8 bases, with 6 bases of the junction left unmatched. CDR3 in DNA: TGCGCCAGCAGCTTGGAGGGACAGGGGGTCGTGGAAGCTTTCTTT. This sequence encodes CASSLEGQGVVEAFF.

The chain is built from TRBV7-9 and TRBJ1-1; D call uncertain. Germline loops: CDR1 SEHNR, CDR2 FQNEAQ (reference sequence). The V end lost 8 bases, the J end lost 1 base, and 14 bases lay between the germline ends. This CDR3 has 14 residues. The CDR3 here is CASGETLRNTEAFF. The CDR3, as DNA: TGTGCCAGCGGCGAAACGTTAAGGAACACTGAAGCTTTCTTT.

This clonotype has a handful of counts. This chain joins TRBV5-1 and TRBJ2-6; D is undetermined. The CDR3 runs to 16 residues. Germline lookup yields CDR1 SGHRS and CDR2 YFSETQ. The ends were cut back, 0 bases at V and 4 bases at J, with 11 bases in the middle. CDR3 sequence reads: CASSLAPSGGANVLTF. CDR3 sequence (DNA): TGCGCCAGCAGCTTGGCCCCGTCAGGCGGGGCCAACGTCCTGACTTTC.

A few counts support this clonotype. This chain joins TRBV7-9 and TRBJ1-2; weak D call: TRBD1 (6 bases). V was clipped by 5 bases and J by 5 bases, with 21 bases between them. Germline CDR1 reads SEHNR; CDR2 reads FQNEAQ (reference sequence). The length of the CDR3 is 16 residues. This CDR3 reads CASSPRGGRFYYGYTF. Written as DNA, the CDR3 is TGTGCCAGCAGCCCCCGCGGGGGCCGCTTCTATTATGGCTACACCTTC.

A few counts support this clonotype. J is TRBJ2-7 and V is TRBV27; possible D gene TRBD2, 5 bases. Germline CDR1 reads MNHEY; CDR2 reads SMNVEV (reference sequence). V dropped 1 base and J dropped 3 bases, with 10 bases sitting between them. The CDR3 is made up of 14 amino acids. The CDR3: CASSLFGGNYEQYF. The DNA of the CDR3 is TGTGCCAGCAGTTTATTCGGAGGAAACTACGAGCAGTACTTC.

The V call is TRBV3-1, the J call TRBJ2-2; TRBD2 might be the D (5 bases). Trimming stripped 1 base from V and 7 bases from J, with 19 bases between. The CDR3 is 17 residues long. Germline V CDR1 and CDR2: LGHDT, YNNKEL (reference sequence). The chain's CDR3 is CASSQGWVGVRSGELFF. The CDR3 coding sequence is TGTGCCAGCAGCCAAGGATGGGTCGGGGTTAGGAGCGGGGAGCTGTTTTTT.

The sample holds one count of this clonotype. The germline gene is not matched at one end of the junction; a read error may be the cause. The chain employs TRBV6-2 or TRBV6-3 and TRBJ2-7; 7 nucleotides agree with TRBD1. The CDR3 sequence is 14 residues long. Germline V gene data show CDR1 as MNHEY and CDR2 as SVGEGT. Here the CDR3 reads CAGSTGTAIYEQYF. The DNA of the CDR3 is TGTGCCGGCAGTACCGGGACAGCCATTTACGAGCAGTACTTC.

As for this clonotype: An end of the junction differs from the germline gene, which may be a read error. The CDR3 region is CAGSFSGRRGYEQFF. In DNA form, the CDR3 reads TGCGCCGGCAGCTTCAGCGGGAGGAGGGGGTATGAGCAGTTCTTC. The V and J genes are TRBV5-1 and TRBJ2-1; 9 bases map to TRBD2. Germline CDR1 SGHRS, CDR2 YFSETQ. This CDR3 comprises 15 residues.

V gene TRBV15 combines with J gene TRBJ2-1, with 14 bases lining up with TRBD2. The CDR3 consists of 15 residues. Germline V gene lookup returns CDR1 LNHNV and CDR2 YYDKDF (reference sequence). Trimming removed 3 bases from V and 10 bases from J; junction bases left unmatched: 5. CDR3: CATSSPGLAGEEQFF. The DNA for the CDR3 is TGTGCCACCAGCAGCCCGGGACTAGCGGGAGAGGAGCAGTTCTTC.

This clonotype was observed a few times. The gene calls are TRBV10-2 and TRBJ2-1; 11 positions agree with TRBD2. The CDR3 covers 16 residues. Germline V CDR1 and CDR2: WSHSY, SAAADI. With V trimmed by 6 bases and J by 9 bases, 13 bases remained unmatched. CDR3 sequence: CASSPELAGVTAEQFF. CDR3 DNA: TGCGCCAGCAGCCCAGAACTAGCGGGAGTTACCGCTGAGCAGTTCTTC.

In this sample, this clonotype turned up many times. The rearrangement links TRBV29-1 to TRBJ1-2, with D tentatively TRBD1 (5 bases). The CDR3 spans 13 residues. CDR1 SQVTM and CDR2 ANQGSEA come from the germline V gene. Trimming pared 2 bases from V and 7 bases from J, leaving 14 bases between. The CDR3 DNA sequence: TGCAGCGTTGAATCGGGACCCTGGAGTGGCTACACCTTC. It codes for CSVESGPWSGYTF.

The chain is built from TRBV6-6 and TRBJ2-7; 8 bases line up with TRBD2. The CDR3 length is 14 residues. Trimming at V came to 2 bases and at J to 7 bases, leaving 7 bases not matched to a gene. Germline V gene sequence: CDR1 MNHNY, CDR2 SVGAGI (reference sequence). This chain's CDR3 is CASSYTAGVGEQYF. The CDR3 DNA reads as TGTGCCAGCAGTTACACAGCGGGAGTAGGGGAGCAGTACTTC.

This chain's CDR3 is CASSQELPLEQFF. CDR3 DNA: TGTGCCAGCAGCCAAGAGTTGCCTCTTGAGCAGTTCTTC. This chain connects TRBV4-2 to TRBJ2-1; unclear D gene. Germline lookup yields CDR1 LGHNA and CDR2 YNFKEQ. The CDR3 has 13 amino acids. V lost 0 bases and J 9 bases, leaving 9 bases between the germline ends.

The chain joins TRBV12-3 or TRBV12-4 to TRBJ2-1, with a possible D match to TRBD2 (6 bases). Trimming took off 3 bases at V and 7 bases at J, with 16 bases between the two ends. This CDR3 region has 15 residues. The CDR3 nucleotides are TGTGCCAGCAGTTTCCCCGGGCCCAGCGGGAATGAGCAGTTCTTC. Protein product: CASSFPGPSGNEQFF.

The J gene is TRBJ2-4, the V gene TRBV2; 8 nucleotides agree with TRBD1. The closer fit of TRBJ2-5 to the DNA end suggests the J call may be wrong. In germline, CDR1 is SNHLY, CDR2 FYNNEI. The CDR3 contains 16 residues. The CDR3: CASSEGTGSGRETQYF. In nucleotides, the CDR3 is TGTGCCAGCAGTGAAGGGACAGGGTCCGGTAGAGAGACCCAGTACTTC.

This sequence joins TRBV27 and TRBJ1-1, with a possible D match to TRBD1 (6 bases). The CDR3 is 12 residues long. V lost 5 bases and J lost 7, with 11 bases in between. The germline V gene encodes CDR1 MNHEY and CDR2 SMNVEV (reference sequence). The CDR3 here is CASSRQGREAFF. The CDR3 DNA follows: TGTGCCAGCAGTCGCCAGGGGCGTGAAGCTTTCTTT.

The chain couples TRBV3-1 to TRBJ2-1, with 10 bases matching TRBD1. The CDR3 spans 14 residues. Per germline, CDR1 LGHDT and CDR2 YNNKEL (reference sequence). The V gene end was trimmed by 4 bases and the J gene end by 9 bases; junction bases not matched to a gene: 6. The CDR3, as DNA: TGTGCCAGCAGCCTCGGACAGGGGGTAGGTGAGCAGTTCTTC. The encoded protein is CASSLGQGVGEQFF.

The chain joins TRBV3-1 to TRBJ2-1; 9 bases match TRBD2. This CDR3 contains 12 residues. The germline CDR1 and CDR2 sequences are LGHDT and YNNKEL (reference sequence). Losses at the gene ends were 4 bases for V and 9 bases for J; bases not matched to a gene: 1. The CDR3 nucleotides are TGTGCCAGCAGCCGTAGCGGGAGTGAGCAGTTCTTC. It translates to CASSRSGSEQFF.

This clonotype came up a few times. The chain has TRBV6-6 and TRBJ2-1, with 7 bases fitting TRBD1. CDR3 length equals 16 residues. V shed 5 bases and J 1 base; nucleotides not matched to a gene: 8. Germline assignment: CDR1 MNHNY and CDR2 SVGAGI (reference sequence). CDR3 DNA: TGTGCCAGCAGTGCCCGGGACAGTTCTTCCTACAATGAGCAGTTCTTC. It encodes CASSARDSSSYNEQFF.

The chain combines TRBV27 with TRBJ2-1; weak D call: TRBD1 (6 bases). The length of the CDR3 is 15 residues. Germline V gene lookup returns CDR1 MNHEY and CDR2 SMNVEV (reference sequence). With 3 bases removed from V and 6 bases from J, the gap between germline ends came to 15 bases. The DNA of the CDR3 is TGTGCCAGCAGTTTCCTGAGGACAGTGAGCAATGAGCAGTTCTTC. Protein product: CASSFLRTVSNEQFF.

J is TRBJ2-1 and V is TRBV7-2, with D perhaps TRBD1 (7 bases). Germline CDR1 and CDR2: SGHTA and FQGNSA. The CDR3 contains 15 residues. V lost 5 bases, J lost 8 bases, and 19 bases lay in between. CDR3 sequence (DNA): TGTGCCAGCAGCATTGGAGGGGGCGGCGGAGATGAGCAGTTCTTC. Protein sequence: CASSIGGGGGDEQFF.